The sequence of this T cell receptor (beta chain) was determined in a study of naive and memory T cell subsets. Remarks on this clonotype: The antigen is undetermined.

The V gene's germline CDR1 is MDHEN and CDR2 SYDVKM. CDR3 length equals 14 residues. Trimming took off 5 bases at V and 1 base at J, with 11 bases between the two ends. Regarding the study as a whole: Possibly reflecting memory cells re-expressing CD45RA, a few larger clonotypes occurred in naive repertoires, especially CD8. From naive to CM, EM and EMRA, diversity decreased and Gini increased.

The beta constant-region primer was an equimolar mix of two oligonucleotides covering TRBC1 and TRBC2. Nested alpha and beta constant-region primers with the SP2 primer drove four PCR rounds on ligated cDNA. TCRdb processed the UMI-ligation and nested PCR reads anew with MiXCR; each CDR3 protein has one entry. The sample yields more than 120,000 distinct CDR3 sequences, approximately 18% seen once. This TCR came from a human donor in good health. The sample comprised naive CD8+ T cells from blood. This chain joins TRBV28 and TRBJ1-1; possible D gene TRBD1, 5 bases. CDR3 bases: TGTGCCAGCAGTCCCCAAACAGGGAACACTGAAGCTTTCTTT. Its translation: CASSPQTGNTEAFF.